The 25 T cell receptor beta chains given below trace back to one sample, sequenced in a study of T-cell memory formation after mild COVID-19. A single record per CDR3 protein comes from TCRdb applying MiXCR to the 5' RACE reads. This table holds approximately 410,000 distinct CDR3 sequences, more than 20% found once. Material for sequencing was PBMCs or a T cell subset sorted from them (not recorded which). The source is an adult woman who had mild COVID-19 (a few samples of this study predate the infection). Cell type and time point are not known.

V and J are TRBV27 and TRBJ2-7; D gene unclear. CDR3 length equals 14 residues. V gave up 5 bases and J gave up 3 bases, with 14 bases separating them. Germline V gene lookup returns CDR1 MNHEY and CDR2 SMNVEV (reference sequence). CDR3 in amino acids: CASSPDRVGYEQYF. The CDR3 nucleotides are TGTGCCAGCAGTCCAGATAGAGTAGGCTACGAGCAGTACTTC.

J is TRBJ1-2 and V is TRBV12-3 or TRBV12-4, with D perhaps TRBD1 (6 bases). Trimming cost V 3 bases and J 4 bases, with 12 bases left between them. CDR3 length: 14 residues. This chain's CDR3 is CASSLGTGRYGYTF. DNA for the CDR3: TGTGCCAGCAGTTTGGGCACAGGGCGCTATGGCTACACCTTC.

This clonotype was detected ten times or more. The chain has TRBV28 and TRBJ1-5; unclear D gene. CDR3 size: 14 residues. V lost 7 bases, J lost 1 base, and 11 bases lay in between. Germline values: CDR1 MDHEN, CDR2 SYDVKM. The CDR3 loop reads CASKKAGSNQPQHF. In nucleotides, the CDR3 is TGTGCCAGCAAAAAGGCGGGGAGCAATCAGCCCCAGCATTTT.

V is TRBV20-1 and J is TRBJ1-4; D gene unclear. The CDR3 has 12 amino acids. Germline loops: CDR1 DFQATT, CDR2 SNEGSKA (reference sequence). The V and J ends lost 0 bases and 8 bases respectively, with 7 bases between them. CDR3 nucleotide sequence: TGCAGTGCTAGAGACGACACGGAAAAACTGTTTTTT. Protein: CSARDDTEKLFF.

The chain has TRBV3-1 and TRBJ1-1; possibly TRBD1 for D (5 bases). The CDR3 covers 16 residues. The V end lost 3 bases, the J end lost 7 bases, and 21 bases lay between the germline ends. Germline V gives CDR1 LGHDT, CDR2 YNNKEL (reference sequence). In nucleotides, the CDR3 is TGTGCCAGCAGCCACCCACCGGGTTCAGGGTACAATGAAGCTTTCTTT. This gives the protein CASSHPPGSGYNEAFF.

This clonotype was observed a handful of times. This chain uses TRBV23-1 with TRBJ2-1, with 7 nucleotides matching TRBD1. TRBV23-1 is marked as an open reading frame, function uncertain. The CDR3 sequence is 19 residues long. Trimming took 6 bases from V and 0 from J; bases not matched to a gene: 17. The CDR3 sequence is CASRVRDRHFYPSYNEQFF. The CDR3, as DNA: TGCGCCAGCAGGGTCCGGGACAGACACTTTTATCCCTCCTACAATGAGCAGTTCTTC.

This clonotype was recorded a few times. This sequence joins TRBV29-1 and TRBJ1-1; D gene uncertain. The CDR3 length is 10 residues. Trimming left V 1 base short and J 10 bases short, with 7 bases between. Germline CDR1 is SQVTM and CDR2 is ANQGSEA. Here the CDR3 reads CSVEAGVAFF. The CDR3 nucleotides are TGCAGCGTTGAAGCTGGGGTAGCTTTCTTT.

This clonotype occurred a few times. The chain recombines TRBV15 with TRBJ1-5; D possibly corresponds to TRBD1 (6 bases). V was pared by 1 base and J by 6 bases, with 13 bases between. Per the germline V gene, CDR1 is LNHNV and CDR2 is YYDKDF (reference sequence). This CDR3 has 15 residues. CDR3 protein: CATSRAEGVRQPQHF. CDR3 sequence (DNA): TGTGCCACCAGCAGAGCTGAGGGGGTGCGTCAGCCCCAGCATTTT.

J is TRBJ1-1 and V is TRBV12-3 or TRBV12-4; D perhaps matches TRBD1 (6 bases). The CDR3 extends over 12 amino acids. The V end was cut by 7 bases, the J end by 12 bases, with 18 bases between. The CDR3 sequence: CASTPGGPVTFF. CDR3 nucleotide sequence: TGTGCCAGCACCCCTGGGGGGCCGGTTACTTTCTTT.

The chain carries TRBV6-5 and TRBJ2-2; 7 bases line up with TRBD2. The germline gives CDR1 MNHEY, CDR2 SVGAGI. The CDR3 has 15 amino acids. V lost 6 bases to trimming and J lost 3 bases; unmatched junction nucleotides: 7. CDR3 sequence: CASSPGTTHTGELFF. The CDR3 DNA is TGTGCCAGCAGCCCCGGGACTACCCACACCGGGGAGCTGTTTTTT.

This clonotype has only a few counts. The rearrangement links TRBV7-9 to TRBJ2-2; no clear D. Per germline, CDR1 SEHNR and CDR2 FQNEAQ (reference sequence). V was trimmed by 3 bases and J by 1 base, leaving 6 bases between them. The CDR3 is 14 amino acids. Here the CDR3 reads CASSLTLNTGELFF. CDR3 coding DNA: TGTGCCAGCAGCTTGACACTGAACACCGGGGAGCTGTTTTTT.

J is TRBJ2-7 and V is TRBV20-1, with D perhaps being TRBD1 or TRBD2 (6 bases each). V was pared by 0 bases and J by 6 bases, with 15 bases between. The CDR3 length is 14 residues. Germline CDR1 DFQATT, CDR2 SNEGSKA (reference sequence). CDR3 coding DNA: TGCAGTGCTAGAGATCGTGGGGGGCTTTCCGAGCAGTACTTC. This gives the protein CSARDRGGLSEQYF.

V is TRBV9 and J is TRBJ2-1; 8 bases are shared with TRBD2. The germline V gene has CDR1 SGDLS and CDR2 YYNGEE. The V and J ends lost 1 base and 6 bases, in that order; junction bases with no gene match: 6. There are 15 residues in the CDR3. CDR3 amino acids: CASSVTGGVPNEQFF. The CDR3 DNA is TGTGCCAGCAGCGTAACCGGGGGGGTTCCCAATGAGCAGTTCTTC. The full variable domain, its missing parts supplied by reference TRBV9 and TRBJ2-1, is DSGVTQTPKHLITATGQRVTLRCSPRSGDLSVYWYQQSLDQGLQFLIQYYNGEERAKGNILERFSAQQFPDLHSELNLSSLELGDSALYFCASSVTGGVPNEQFFGPGTRLTVL.

This clonotype was seen a handful of times. The J gene is TRBJ2-5, the V gene TRBV7-8; 7 nucleotides agree with TRBD2. In germline, CDR1 is SGHVS, CDR2 FQNEAQ. The CDR3 extends over 19 amino acids. V lost 2 bases and J lost 5; bases outside the gene matches: 20. The CDR3 DNA sequence: TGTGCCAGCAGCTTAACGTGGAAGGTCGGGATAGCGGGTGGGGAGACCCAGTACTTC. Amino acid sequence: CASSLTWKVGIAGGETQYF. The whole variable domain, filled in from reference TRBV7-8 and TRBJ2-5, reads GAGVSQSPRYKVAKRGQDVALRCDPISGHVSLFWYQQALGQGPEFLTYFQNEAQLDKSGLPSDRFFAERPEGSVSTLKIQRTQQEDSAVYLCASSLTWKVGIAGGETQYFGPGTRLLVL.

The CDR3, as DNA: TGTGCCAGCAGCCATAACGTGGGAGATACGCAGTATTTT. Translated: CASSHNVGDTQYF. The chain uses TRBV7-8 and TRBJ2-3; D remains ambiguous. The CDR3 covers 13 residues. The V and J ends lost 5 bases and 5 bases respectively, with 11 bases between them. Per the germline V gene, CDR1 is SGHVS and CDR2 is FQNEAQ.

J is TRBJ2-2 and V is TRBV24-1; 7 bases match TRBD1. Per germline, CDR1 KGHDR and CDR2 SFDVKD. V shed 4 bases and J 7 bases; nucleotides not matched to a gene: 8. The CDR3 has 15 residues. The CDR3 DNA follows: TGTGCCACCAGTGACTTGGGACAGAACGGCGGGGAGCTGTTTTTT. Encoded protein: CATSDLGQNGGELFF.

The chain combines TRBV29-1 with TRBJ1-1; D is perhaps TRBD1 (6 bases). Germline values: CDR1 SQVTM, CDR2 ANQGSEA. Between the trimmed V and J ends, which lost 7 bases and 6 bases, there was a span of 12 bases. The CDR3 runs 11 residues. Here the CDR3 reads CSAFGGPEAFF. In nucleotides, the CDR3 is TGCAGCGCGTTCGGGGGGCCTGAAGCTTTCTTT.

The rearrangement links TRBV18 to TRBJ2-4; 14 positions match TRBD2. The CDR3 covers 19 residues. Germline CDR1 reads KGHSH; CDR2 reads LQKENI. The V segment lost 0 bases and the J segment 1 base; nucleotides outside the gene matches: 5. CDR3 loop: CASSPPTSGRARAKNIQYF. The DNA for the CDR3 is TGTGCCAGCTCACCACCGACTAGCGGGAGGGCCCGGGCCAAAAACATTCAGTACTTC.

The V and J genes are TRBV5-1 and TRBJ2-3; D unresolved. The V end was cut by 0 bases, the J end by 1 base, with 6 bases between. The CDR3 is made up of 14 amino acids. Germline values: CDR1 SGHRS, CDR2 YFSETQ. The CDR3 here is CASSLGYRTDTQYF. The CDR3 DNA reads TGCGCCAGCAGCTTGGGGTACCGCACAGATACGCAGTATTTT.

This clonotype was observed a few times. The chain uses TRBV9 and TRBJ2-5, with TRBD2 matching 11 bases. Germline CDR1 and CDR2: SGDLS and YYNGEE. There are 16 residues in the CDR3. V shed 3 bases, J shed 5 bases, and the junction held 9 bases outside the gene matches. In DNA, the CDR3 is TGTGCCAGCAGCGGTGGGACTAGCGGTATCGCGGAGACCCAGTACTTC. Its protein is CASSGGTSGIAETQYF.

This sequence joins TRBV7-9 and TRBJ1-5, with TRBD1 identical over 12 bases. The CDR3 runs to 15 residues. V shed 5 bases, J shed 5 bases, and the junction held 4 bases outside the gene matches. Germline values: CDR1 SEHNR, CDR2 FQNEAQ (reference sequence). The CDR3 nucleotides read TGTGCCAGCAGCCCCGGGACAGGGGGCTATCAGCCCCAGCATTTT. Translating it yields CASSPGTGGYQPQHF. Full variable domain (remainder filled in from reference TRBV7-9 and TRBJ1-5): DTGVSQNPRHKITKRGQNVTFRCDPISEHNRLYWYRQTLGQGPEFLTYFQNEAQLEKSRLLSDRFSAERPKGSFSTLEIQRTEQGDSAMYLCASSPGTGGYQPQHFGDGTRLSIL.

This clonotype has more than one count but fewer than ten. The chain employs TRBV6-4 and TRBJ2-2, with TRBD2 matching over 7 bases. Losses at the gene ends were 4 bases for V and 3 bases for J; bases not matched to a gene: 14. This CDR3 contains 18 residues. From germline, CDR1 is MRHNA and CDR2 SNTAGT. DNA for the CDR3: TGTGCCAGCAGTGCTGTTGTGCCTAGCGGTGGCTACACCGGGGAGCTGTTTTTT. Amino acids: CASSAVVPSGGYTGELFF.

This clonotype was counted between two and nine times. The chain combines TRBV5-1 with TRBJ2-1, with 8 nucleotides matching TRBD2. CDR3 length: 14 residues. V was pared by 6 bases and J by 6 bases, with 8 bases of the junction left unmatched. The V gene's germline CDR1 is SGHRS and CDR2 YFSETQ. This chain's CDR3 is CASTARGGSNEQFF. Here the CDR3 DNA reads TGCGCCAGCACCGCCCGGGGGGGTAGCAATGAGCAGTTCTTC.

This clonotype has more than one count but fewer than ten. V gene TRBV25-1 combines with J gene TRBJ1-1, with a tentative D call TRBD1 (5 bases). Trimming removed 3 bases from V and 5 bases from J, with 16 bases in between. This CDR3 spans 15 amino acids. Germline V gives CDR1 MGHDK, CDR2 SYGVNS. This CDR3 is CASSDLWGRVTEAFF. DNA of the CDR3: TGTGCCAGCAGTGATTTGTGGGGACGGGTAACTGAAGCTTTCTTT.

This clonotype was counted ten times or more. The rearrangement uses TRBV7-2 and TRBJ2-3, with 7 bases aligning to TRBD1. V lost 5 bases, J lost 2 bases, and 7 bases stayed unmatched. The CDR3 is 15 amino acids. Germline values: CDR1 SGHTA, CDR2 FQGNSA. The CDR3 bases are TGTGCCAGCAGCCCGAGACAGGGTCCCACAGATACGCAGTATTTT. The encoded protein is CASSPRQGPTDTQYF.